This entry describes one TCR beta chain. Its antigen is currently unknown. The sample belongs to a study of monozygotic twins with inflammatory bowel disease. Study findings and constraints: Clonotypes shared with others were fewer in IBD patients than in healthy twins, especially with disease activity. Backing was not found for a single strong signal or clonotype associated with IBD.

CDR1 and CDR2 (germline): SQVTM, ANQGSEA. The CDR3 is 12 amino acids. Using the 5' RACE reads, TCRdb records one entry per CDR3 protein without DNA. Here the sample table reports roughly 160,000 distinct CDR3 sequences. The TCR sequence derives from a human donor with ulcerative colitis or Crohn's disease, or a healthy co-twin of an affected twin (not recorded which). Material: blood. The chain combines TRBV29-1 with TRBJ2-7; with no DNA, the TCRdb D assignment of TRBD1 cannot be verified. The CDR3 reads CSADQGAEEQYF.